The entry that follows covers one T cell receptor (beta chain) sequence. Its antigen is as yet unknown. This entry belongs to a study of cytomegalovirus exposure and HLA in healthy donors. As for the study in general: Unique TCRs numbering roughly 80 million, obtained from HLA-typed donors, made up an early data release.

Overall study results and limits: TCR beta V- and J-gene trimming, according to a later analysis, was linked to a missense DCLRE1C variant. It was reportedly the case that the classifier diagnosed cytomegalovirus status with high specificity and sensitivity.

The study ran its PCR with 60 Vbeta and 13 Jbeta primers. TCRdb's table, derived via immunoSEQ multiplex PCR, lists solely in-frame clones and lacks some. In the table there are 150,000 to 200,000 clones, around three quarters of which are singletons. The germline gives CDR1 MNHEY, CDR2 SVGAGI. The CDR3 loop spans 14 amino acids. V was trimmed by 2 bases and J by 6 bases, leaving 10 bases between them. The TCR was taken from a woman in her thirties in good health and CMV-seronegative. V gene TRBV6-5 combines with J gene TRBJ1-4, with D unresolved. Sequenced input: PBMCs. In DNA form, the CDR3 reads TGTGCCAGCAGTTACGACGCTAGTGATGAAAAACTGTTTTTT. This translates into CASSYDASDEKLFF.